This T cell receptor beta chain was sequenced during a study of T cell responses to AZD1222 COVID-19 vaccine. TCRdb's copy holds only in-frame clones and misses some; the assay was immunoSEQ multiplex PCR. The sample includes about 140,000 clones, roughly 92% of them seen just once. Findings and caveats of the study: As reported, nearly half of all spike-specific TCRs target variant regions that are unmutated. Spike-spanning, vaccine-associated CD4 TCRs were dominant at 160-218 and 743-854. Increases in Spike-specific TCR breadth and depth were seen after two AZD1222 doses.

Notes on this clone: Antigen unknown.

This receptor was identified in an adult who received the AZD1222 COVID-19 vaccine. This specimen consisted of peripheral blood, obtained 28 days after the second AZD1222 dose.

The CDR3 sequence is CASSRTGGAGELFF. CDR3 sequence (DNA): TGTGCCAGCAGTCGTACGGGAGGGGCCGGGGAGCTGTTTTTT. The chain carries TRBV6-6 and TRBJ2-2, with TRBD2 identical over 8 bases. With 5 bases clipped from V and 6 bases from J, the junction kept 5 bases outside the gene matches. The CDR3 sequence is 14 residues long. CDR1 and CDR2 (germline): MNHNY, SVGAGI (reference sequence).